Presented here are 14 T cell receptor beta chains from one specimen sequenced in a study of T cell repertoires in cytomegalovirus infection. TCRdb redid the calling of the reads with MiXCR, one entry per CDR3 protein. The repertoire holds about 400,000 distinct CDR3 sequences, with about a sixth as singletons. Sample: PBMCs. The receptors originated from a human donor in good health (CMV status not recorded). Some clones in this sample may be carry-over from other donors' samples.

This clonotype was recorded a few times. The CDR3 spells CASTVAGGTPREQFF. The DNA of the CDR3 is TGTGCCAGCACCGTTGCGGGAGGGACCCCCCGCGAGCAGTTCTTC. This chain joins TRBV12-3 or TRBV12-4 and TRBJ2-1; 9 bases fit TRBD2. The CDR3 consists of 15 residues. V lost 7 bases and J lost 10; bases outside the gene matches: 14.

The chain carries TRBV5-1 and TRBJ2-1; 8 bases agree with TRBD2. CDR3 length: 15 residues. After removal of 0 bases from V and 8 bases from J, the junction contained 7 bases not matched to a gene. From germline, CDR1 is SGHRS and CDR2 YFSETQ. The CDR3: CASSLDRGGRDEQFF. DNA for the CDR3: TGCGCCAGCAGCTTGGACCGGGGGGGCAGAGATGAGCAGTTCTTC.

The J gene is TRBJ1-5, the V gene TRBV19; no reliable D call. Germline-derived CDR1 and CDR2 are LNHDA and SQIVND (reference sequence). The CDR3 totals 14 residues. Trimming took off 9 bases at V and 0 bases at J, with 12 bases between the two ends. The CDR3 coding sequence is TGTGCCAGCGACCGGGATAGTAGCAATCAGCCCCAGCATTTT. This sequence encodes CASDRDSSNQPQHF.

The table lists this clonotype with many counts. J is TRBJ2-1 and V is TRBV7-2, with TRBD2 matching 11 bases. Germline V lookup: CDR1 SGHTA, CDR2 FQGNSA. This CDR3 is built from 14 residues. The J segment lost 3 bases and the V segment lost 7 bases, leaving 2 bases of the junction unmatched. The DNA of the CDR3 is TGTGCCAGCACCCTAGCGGGGGGCTACAATGAGCAGTTCTTC. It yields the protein CASTLAGGYNEQFF.

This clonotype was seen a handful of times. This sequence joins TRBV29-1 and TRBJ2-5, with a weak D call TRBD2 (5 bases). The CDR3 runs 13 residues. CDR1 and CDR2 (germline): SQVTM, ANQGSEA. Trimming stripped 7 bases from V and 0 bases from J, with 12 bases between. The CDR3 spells CSAPGYDQETQYF. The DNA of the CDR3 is TGCAGCGCCCCGGGGTACGACCAAGAGACCCAGTACTTC.

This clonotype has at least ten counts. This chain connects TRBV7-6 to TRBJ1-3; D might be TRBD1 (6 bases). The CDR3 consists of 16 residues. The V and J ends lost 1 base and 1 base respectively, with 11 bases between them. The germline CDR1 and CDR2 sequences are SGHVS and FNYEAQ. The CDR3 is CASSLGRTASGNTIYF. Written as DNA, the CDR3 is TGTGCCAGCAGCTTAGGGAGGACAGCGTCTGGAAACACCATATATTTT.

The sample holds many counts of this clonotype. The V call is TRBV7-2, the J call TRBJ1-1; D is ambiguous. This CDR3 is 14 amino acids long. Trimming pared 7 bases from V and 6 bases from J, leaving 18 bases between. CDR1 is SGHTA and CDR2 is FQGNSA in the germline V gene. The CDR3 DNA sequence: TGTGCCAGCAACCCGAGGTACCGCACCCCTGAAGCTTTCTTT. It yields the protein CASNPRYRTPEAFF.

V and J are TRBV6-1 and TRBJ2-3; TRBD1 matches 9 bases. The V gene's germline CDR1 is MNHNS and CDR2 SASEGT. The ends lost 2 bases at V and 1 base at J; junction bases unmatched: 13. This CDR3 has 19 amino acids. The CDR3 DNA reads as TGTGCCAGCAGTGAAAATCTGTGGGACAGGGTTTGGGGCACAGATACGCAGTATTTT. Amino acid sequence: CASSENLWDRVWGTDTQYF.

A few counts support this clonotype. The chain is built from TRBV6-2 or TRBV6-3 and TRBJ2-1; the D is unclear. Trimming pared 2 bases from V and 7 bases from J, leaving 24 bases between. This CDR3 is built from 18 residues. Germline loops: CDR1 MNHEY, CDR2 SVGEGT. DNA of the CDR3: TGTGCCAGCAGTTACCACCCCTTAGAGGCGTTTGAAATTAATGAGCAGTTCTTC. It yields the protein CASSYHPLEAFEINEQFF.

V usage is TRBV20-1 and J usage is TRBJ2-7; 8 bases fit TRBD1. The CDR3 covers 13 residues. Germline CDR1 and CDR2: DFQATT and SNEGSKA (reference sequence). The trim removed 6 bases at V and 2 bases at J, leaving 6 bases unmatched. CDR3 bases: TGCAGTGCCGAGGACAGGGCAGCCTACGAGCAGTACTTC. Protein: CSAEDRAAYEQYF.

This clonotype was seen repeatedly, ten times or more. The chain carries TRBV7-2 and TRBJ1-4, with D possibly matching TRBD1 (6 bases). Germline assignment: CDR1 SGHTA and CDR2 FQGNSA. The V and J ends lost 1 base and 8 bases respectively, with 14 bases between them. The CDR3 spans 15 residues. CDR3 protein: CASSLGQAWTEKLFF. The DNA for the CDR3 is TGTGCCAGCAGCTTAGGACAGGCCTGGACGGAAAAACTGTTTTTT.

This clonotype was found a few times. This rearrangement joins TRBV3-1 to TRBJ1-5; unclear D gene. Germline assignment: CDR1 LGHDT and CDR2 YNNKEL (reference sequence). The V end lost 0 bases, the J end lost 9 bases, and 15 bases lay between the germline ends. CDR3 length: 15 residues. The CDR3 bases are TGTGCCAGCAGCCAAGATCCTAACCCACCGACGCCCCAGCATTTT. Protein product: CASSQDPNPPTPQHF.

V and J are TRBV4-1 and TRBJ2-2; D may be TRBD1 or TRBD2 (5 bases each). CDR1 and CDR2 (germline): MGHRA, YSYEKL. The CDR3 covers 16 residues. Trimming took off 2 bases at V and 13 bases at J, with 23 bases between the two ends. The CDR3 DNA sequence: TGCGCCAGCAGCCAAAACTCCGGGACCCCGGGGTCCGGGCTGTTTTTT. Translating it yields CASSQNSGTPGSGLFF.

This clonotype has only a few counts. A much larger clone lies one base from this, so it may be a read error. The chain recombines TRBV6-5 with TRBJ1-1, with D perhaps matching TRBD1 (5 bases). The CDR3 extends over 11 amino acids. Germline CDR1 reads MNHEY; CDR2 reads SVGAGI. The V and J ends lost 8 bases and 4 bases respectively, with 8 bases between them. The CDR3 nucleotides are TGTGCCAGCGGCCAGGGCACTGAAGCTTTCTTT. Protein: CASGQGTEAFF.